This T cell receptor (beta chain) was sequenced in a study of CXCR3-negative and CXCR3-positive naive CD8 T cells. In the case of this clonotype: The antigen remains undetermined.

Via 5' RACE with UMI labels, TRB cDNA libraries were prepared. TCRdb reprocessed the 5' RACE reads, keeping one entry per CDR3 protein, no DNA. The table lists 55,000 to 70,000 distinct CDR3 sequences. Broader study findings: TRB CDR3s were more hydrophobic in CXCR3-positive than in CXCR3-negative naive cells.

Per the germline V gene, CDR1 is MNHNY and CDR2 is SVGAGI (reference sequence). The CDR3 is 14 amino acids. The chain carries TRBV6-6 and TRBJ2-1; TCRdb names TRBD2, which stays unverified in the absence of DNA. The specimen was naive CXCR3+ CD8+ T cells from blood. Noted subset: CD45RO-CCR7+CD27+CD95- naive CD8+ T cells expressing CXCR3 (TNR3+). The origin of this receptor is a human donor in good health. Some clones in this sample may be carry-over from other donors' samples. The CDR3 here is CASHASASYNEQFF.